Described below is a single TCR beta chain sequence and its context. Antigen: not known. This sample stems from a study of T cell responses to AZD1222 COVID-19 vaccine. Study results and limitations: After the peak T cell response, and only then, were repertoires sampled. There were vaccine-associated CD4 TCRs across spike, dominant at 160-218 and 743-854.

The V and J ends lost 2 bases and 3 bases respectively, with 10 bases between them. The CDR3 is 15 amino acids. Germline assignment: CDR1 MNHEY and CDR2 SVGEGT. Sequencing was performed with immunoSEQ multiplex PCR; in TCRdb, only in-frame clones are kept and a portion is missing. The sample lists more than 95,000 clones, over 85% seen once, with about 5% in the top ten. This TCR came from an adult in good health. Sequenced here: peripheral blood, sampled on day 0 of AZD1222 vaccination. V gene TRBV6-2 or TRBV6-3 combines with J gene TRBJ2-2; no clear D. The CDR3 spells CASSYGDLYTGELFF. CDR3 in DNA: TGTGCCAGCAGTTACGGAGACCTCTACACCGGGGAGCTGTTTTTT.